This T cell receptor (beta chain) was retrieved from a study of T cells after yellow fever vaccination. TCRdb reprocessed the 5' RACE reads with MiXCR, giving one entry per CDR3 protein. The sample lists hundreds of thousands of distinct CDR3 sequences, around an eighth seen once, with over 11% in the top ten. CDR1 and CDR2 (germline): KGHDR, SFDVKD. The trim removed 1 base at V and 7 bases at J, leaving 7 bases unmatched. The CDR3 consists of 16 residues. This rearrangement joins TRBV24-1 to TRBJ2-2; 8 positions match TRBD1. Sequencing used PBMCs, obtained on the day of the yellow fever booster vaccination. This sequence originates from a young man who received the YFV17D yellow fever vaccine. CDR3 bases: TGTGCCACCAGTGATTTTGGTCAGGGGGCAGGCGGGGAGCTGTTTTTT. It is translated as CATSDFGQGAGGELFF.